These 11 T cell receptor beta chains were sequenced from one sample in a study of blood T cell repertoires in COVID-19. TCRdb's copy holds only in-frame clones and misses some; the assay was immunoSEQ multiplex PCR. This table has a few hundred thousand clones, over 75% appearing once. The sequenced sample was PBMCs or T cells enriched from blood (not recorded which). Receptors originate from a woman in her 30s who had recovered from COVID-19.

The chain couples TRBV6-1 to TRBJ2-3, with 8 bases that match TRBD2. The CDR3 loop spans 15 amino acids. V trimming: 3 bases; J trimming: 1 base; junction bases outside the gene matches: 3. Germline V CDR1 and CDR2: MNHNS, SASEGT. CDR3 coding DNA: TGTGCCAGCAGTGACGGACTAGCCCGCACAGATACGCAGTATTTT. It specifies CASSDGLARTDTQYF.

The chain carries TRBV27 and TRBJ1-2; TRBD1 is a possible D gene (5 bases). CDR3 length: 13 residues. V was clipped by 6 bases and J by 4 bases, with 12 bases between them. Germline CDR1 is MNHEY and CDR2 is SMNVEV (reference sequence). The CDR3 bases are TGTGCCAGCAGCCCCCGGGGGAGCTATGGCTACACCTTC. It encodes CASSPRGSYGYTF.

This clone was picked up one time. J is TRBJ1-1 and V is TRBV19; perhaps TRBD1 as D (6 bases). The CDR3 spans 16 residues. Germline CDR1 is LNHDA and CDR2 is SQIVND (reference sequence). V was shortened by 5 bases and J by 0 bases, with 16 bases between the two germline ends. CDR3 protein: CASSSPGANMNTEAFF. In DNA, the CDR3 is TGTGCCAGTAGTTCCCCAGGGGCAAATATGAACACTGAAGCTTTCTTT.

V is TRBV7-3 and J is TRBJ2-3; D is undetermined. CDR1 and CDR2 from the germline V gene are SGHTA and FQGTGA. The CDR3 extends over 12 amino acids. V lost 5 bases to trimming and J lost 1 base, with 4 bases between them. The CDR3 protein is CASSPGTDTQYF. In nucleotides, the CDR3 is TGTGCCAGCAGCCCCGGCACAGATACGCAGTATTTT.

The chain joins TRBV14 to TRBJ2-5; tentatively, D is TRBD2 (6 bases). This CDR3 is built from 16 residues. Germline CDR1 and CDR2: SGHDN and FVKESK. Trimming left V 4 bases short and J 1 base short, with 16 bases between. Here the CDR3 reads CASSPEGQILQETQYF. The DNA of the CDR3 is TGTGCCAGCAGCCCGGAGGGCCAGATCCTCCAAGAGACCCAGTACTTC.

The chain links TRBV2 to TRBJ2-5, with 11 bases aligning to TRBD1. The CDR3 runs to 15 residues. J was trimmed by 5 bases and V by 9 bases; bases with no gene match: 11. CDR1 is SNHLY and CDR2 is FYNNEI in the germline V gene. In DNA form, the CDR3 reads TGTGCCAGGCAACAAAGGGACAGGGGGAAGGAGACCCAGTACTTC. Amino acid sequence: CARQQRDRGKETQYF.

A few counts support this clone. This chain uses TRBV18 with TRBJ2-7, with D possibly matching TRBD1 (7 bases). The CDR3 consists of 15 residues. Trimming cost V 6 bases and J 2 bases, with 17 bases left between them. CDR1 is KGHSH and CDR2 is LQKENI in the germline V gene. CDR3 sequence: CASSAPEGTAYEQYF. The CDR3 DNA follows: TGTGCCAGCTCGGCTCCGGAGGGGACAGCCTACGAGCAGTACTTC.

The gene calls are TRBV14 and TRBJ2-7; D is unresolved. The ends were cut back, 5 bases at V and 0 bases at J, with 11 bases in the middle. The CDR3 has 14 amino acids. Germline CDR1 and CDR2: SGHDN and FVKESK. CDR3: CASSKHQDSYEQYF. The CDR3 bases are TGTGCCAGCAGCAAACACCAGGACTCCTACGAGCAGTACTTC.

This chain connects TRBV5-1 to TRBJ2-2; tentatively, D is TRBD2 (6 bases). The CDR3 is 17 amino acids. Germline values: CDR1 SGHRS, CDR2 YFSETQ. With 0 bases removed from V and 4 bases from J, the gap between germline ends came to 16 bases. In DNA form, the CDR3 reads TGCGCCAGCAGCTTGGCCTTGGGCGGGACGTCCACCGGGGAGCTGTTTTTT. Translating it yields CASSLALGGTSTGELFF.

V gene TRBV19 combines with J gene TRBJ1-6, with TRBD1 matching 8 bases. Germline V gene data show CDR1 as LNHDA and CDR2 as SQIVND (reference sequence). The CDR3 length is 14 residues. V lost 6 bases and J lost 10; bases outside the gene matches: 8. CDR3 in amino acids: CASRLTGDSSPLHF. The CDR3 DNA is TGTGCCAGTAGGCTGACAGGGGATAGCTCACCCCTCCACTTT.

The rearrangement uses TRBV12-3 or TRBV12-4 and TRBJ2-7; a possible D gene is TRBD2 (6 bases). CDR3 length: 13 amino acids. V gave up 4 bases and J gave up 6 bases, with 13 bases separating them. CDR3 DNA: TGTGCCAGCAGTTCTCCCGGGGGTCTCGAGCAGTACTTC. This translates into CASSSPGGLEQYF.